Listed here is a single TCR beta chain. Which antigen it targets is not known. Within one base of it there is no much larger clone, and no base qualities were kept. The cohort consisted of fewer than 700 healthy bone marrow donors. All cohort members were sampled while nominally healthy, although unrecorded immune exposures were likely present. The donor tested CMV seronegative and was one of the 352 seronegative cohort members. A peripheral blood sample was provided by each donor, and peripheral blood mononuclear cells were used for TCR beta sequencing. The Qiagen DNeasy Blood Extraction Kit was used to extract genomic DNA from the blood cell samples. The library was prepared using the immunoSEQ multiplex PCR assay. For the multiplex PCR, a mixture combining 60 forward primers for TCR Vbeta segments and 13 reverse primers for TCR Jbeta segments was used. Amplification of the CDR3 region of rearranged TCR beta genes was performed with a multiplex PCR assay on genomic DNA. The amplified TCR beta libraries were sequenced on the Illumina HiSeq System as 87-base-pair reads. Per the original workflow: In a later analysis, tens of millions of unique TCR beta chains were counted across the 650 to 750 repertoires, and roughly 11 million of these chains were shared by at least two donors. A nearest-neighbor algorithm error-corrected the raw reads and collapsed the reads into unique sequences, merging closely related sequences to remove PCR and sequencing errors. CDR3 sequences were aligned to IMGT reference sequences to assign V, D and J gene segments. For a sequence to be retained, a match of at least six nucleotides to both a V gene segment and a J gene segment was required. A rearrangement counted as productive if the CDR3 had no stop codons and remained in frame with V and J, and every other rearrangement counted as non-productive. CDR3 was defined according to IMGT convention as the region running from the second conserved V-encoded cysteine to the conserved J-encoded phenylalanine. Sequences without an unambiguous match to a single V gene segment were excluded from the earlier analysis of 450 to 750 of the donors. In an earlier analysis of roughly 500 of the donors, V segments were called functional above 56.7% productive rearrangements and were called segregating when the between-donor standard deviation exceeded 5%. A statistical classification framework was developed to diagnose cytomegalovirus status using the catalog of TCR beta chain sequences. V and J gene assignment, in a later analysis, came from comparing TCR nucleotide sequences with IMGT/GENE-DB human TR gene sequences. Using the TCRdist pipeline, a later analysis assigned CDR3 sequences along with most-parsimonious VDJ recombination scenarios. In a later analysis, every TCR beta chain was defined by the combination of its CDR3 amino acid sequence and its V-gene family, and reads without a unique V-gene family were dropped. As a way to deal with suspected cross-contamination and a sequencing artifact, a later analysis dropped approximately 590 nucleotide sequences that were highly shared and had low generation probability. For each public chain, a later analysis derived a clonal expansion index from normalized ranks of inferred template counts within each repertoire. Generation probabilities in a later analysis came from a VDJ recombination model fitted to out-of-frame rearrangements, and those results were checked against IGoR. In a later analysis, hypergeometric tests were used to score TCR-TCR, TCR-HLA and TCR-CMV co-occurrence, with a repertoire-size bias correction applied to TCR pairs. To estimate false discovery rates, a later analysis permuted the HLA or CMV assignments 20 times. In a later analysis, co-occurring TCRs were grouped with DBSCAN, and TCRdist sequence similarity was added when clustering was performed within HLA-allele-positive subsets. Repertoires with fewer than 30,000 or more than 120,000 public chains were left out of co-occurrence clustering, as were four to six repertoires with anomalous nucleotide sharing. TCRdb retrieved this table from immuneACCESS and kept in-frame rearrangements only. Not all clones are present; in checked studies, unresolved V genes account for under half, and no reason is known for the remainder. V, J and clone size are taken as reported in that table, and D and trimming were inferred from the DNA itself. The sample table lists approximately 100,000 clones, around 80% of them with a count of one. The ten top clones hold approximately 1.5% of the sample.

V was cut back by 0 bases and J by 5 bases, leaving a gap of 20 bases between them. Measured from the cysteine to the phenylalanine, the CDR3 is 17 residues long. CDR3 DNA is the only sequence kept; it has 51 bases, read in frame from the first base. Looking up the germline V gene (reference sequence) yields CDR1 GTSNPN and CDR2 SVGIG. This entry belongs to a study of cytomegalovirus exposure and HLA in healthy donors (TCRdb year 2017). Notes on the research overall: In an earlier analysis of fewer than 750 of the donors, 276 Gb of sequence data and 95 million to 130 million unique TCR beta sequences from about 190 million T cells were reported. Of the roughly 400 genotyped donors, about 80% fell in the genetic ancestry cluster associated with self-reported Caucasian donors. HLA typing covered class I and class II loci at four-digit resolution. Across some 400 genotyped donors of the cohort, an average of approximately 240,000 unique TCR beta nucleotide sequences per donor were sequenced, and 15% to 20% of those sequences were non-productive. Every repertoire in the discovery cohort had been generated on one and the same sequencing platform. Using immunosequencing, the study profiled T cell repertoires from fewer than 700 subjects and related those repertoires to cytomegalovirus serostatus. Donor age, sex, ethnicity and CMV serostatus were collected together with the repertoire data. Because of strong linkage in the cohort, roughly five DR-DQ haplotypes were treated as single units for association and clustering. To decide whether each TCR beta V gene segment behaved as functional or pseudogenic, an earlier analysis of fewer than 750 of the donors relied on high-throughput TCR beta sequencing. A separate validation cohort of 100 to 150 different subjects was used in addition to the approximately 640-subject first cohort. The later analysis used no new phenotypic data to find candidate immune exposures, relying instead on TCR beta sequences and their occurrence across donors. Roughly 300 gigabases of sequencing data and around 90 million unique TCR sequences made up an early release that covered approximately 650 HLA-typed donors. To predict cytomegalovirus infection status, the study brought together high-throughput TCR immunosequencing, statistical association of individual TCRs with disease status, and machine learning. Genome-wide SNP genotypes for about 55% of the roughly 670 donors were used in a later genetic analysis, which treated that subset as a discovery cohort. The study was designed to test whether signatures of past pathogen exposure could be identified by cataloging public T cell receptors. Typing coverage differed by locus: A, B, C, DRB1 and DQB1 were typed in roughly 620-640 donors, DQA1 in approximately 520, DPA1 in 606, and DPB1 in just under 490. A later analysis re-examined previously published TCR beta repertoires from 500 to 700 donors and added high-resolution HLA genotyping to investigate patterns of TCR occurrence. The investigation overall reported the following: A later genetic analysis associated a missense DCLRE1C variant with V-gene and J-gene trimming of TCR beta chains, and an independent cohort replicated the association. Sequencing depth was assumed to be roughly uniform across donors in the presence/absence analyses, though that assumption may not hold. The classifier was reported to diagnose cytomegalovirus status with high specificity and sensitivity in both the original cohort and the validation cohort. A cluster of highly shared sequence variants was judged likely to represent a technical artifact of the sequencing pipeline. While some public TCRs were present in many individuals, most TCR sequences turned up only very rarely across donors. This cohort had only TCR beta chains sequenced, and the lack of alpha or paired-chain data limited which features could be detected. A later analysis associated some 17,000 TCR beta sequences with specific HLA alleles at a false discovery rate of 0.05. In a later analysis, several top co-occurrence clusters were reported to appear linked to parvovirus B19, influenza, CMV and Epstein-Barr virus. According to a later analysis, most CMV-associated TCR beta chains appeared to be HLA-restricted, and the HLA associations seemed to be driven largely by CMV exposure. Because counts were too low, about 18 rarely observed V segments, including chromosome 9 orphons, were excluded from the earlier analysis of 587 of the donors. A later genetic analysis reported fewer N-insertions in productive TCRs among donors in an Asian-associated ancestry cluster than the roughly 640-donor mean. Correlated functional status among segregating V segments might be attributable to linkage disequilibrium, but an unknown experimental factor could not be ruled out. A further reported finding was that TCR beta sequences accurately predicted the HLA-A and HLA-B alleles for most subjects in the first cohort. Because HLA typing was missing for some donors at each locus, association tests included only the typed subset. In vitro tests confirmed that a few of the cytomegalovirus-associated TCR beta chains recognize cytomegalovirus antigens. The only immune exposure information available for the cohort was CMV serostatus. The study listed 164 TCR beta chains as associated with cytomegalovirus. It was suggested by the authors that the approach could potentially be generalized to other disease states and immunological phenotypes. Compared with equally common non-associated chains, HLA-associated TCR beta chains in a later analysis were more clonally expanded and had lower generation probabilities. When HLA alleles, especially DR and DQ, strongly co-occurred, TCR associations were difficult to assign to individual alleles. A later analysis found that TCR association rates varied across HLA loci, with DRB1 alleles showing the most associated TCRs and HLA-C alleles the fewest. The 87-base-pair reads could not distinguish some IMGT-functional V segments, including TRBV6-2 and TRBV6-3, so those segments were excluded. In an earlier analysis of around 500 of the donors, most TCR beta V segments appeared in productive rearrangements about 87% or about 30% of the time, broadly matching IMGT annotations.

The TCR comes from a man aged 35 to 55 in good health and CMV-seronegative. Sequenced input: PBMCs. This chain joins TRBV30 to TRBJ1-5; the D gene is unclear. The CDR3 is CAWSVRDSLPLYQPQHF. The sequence in DNA is TGTGCCTGGAGTGTACGTGATAGCCTCCCCCTCTATCAGCCCCAGCATTTT. Outside the CDR3, residues come from the reference TRBV30 and TRBJ1-5 proteins, so the full variable domain is: SQTIHQWPATLVQPVGSPLSLECTVEGTSNPNLYWYRQAAGRGLQLLFYSVGIGQISSEVPQNLSASRPQDRQFILSSKKLLLSDSGFYLCAWSVRDSLPLYQPQHFGDGTRLSIL.